The sequence of this TCR beta chain was determined in a study of T cell changes during pregnancy in multiple sclerosis. Data came from immunoSEQ multiplex PCR; TCRdb stores just in-frame clones and leaves some out. The sample carries about 46,000 clones, just over 90% recorded once. Trimming cost V 5 bases and J 4 bases, with 14 bases left between them. The CDR3 consists of 14 residues. Germline CDR1 reads MDHEN; CDR2 reads SYDVKM. The sequence derives from a female donor with multiple sclerosis, enrolled in a pregnancy study. Sample: CD8+ T cells from peripheral blood mononuclear cells, taken after pregnancy. The rearrangement links TRBV28 to TRBJ1-1, with TRBD1 as a possible D gene (5 bases). DNA of the CDR3: TGTGCCAGCAGTACTGTACGACAGACCACTGAAGCTTTCTTT. Its translation is CASSTVRQTTEAFF.